The next 18 T cell receptor beta chains were all read from a single sample in a study of cytomegalovirus exposure and HLA in healthy donors. Primers included in the PCR were 60 Vbeta and 13 Jbeta primers. Sequencing was performed with immunoSEQ multiplex PCR; in TCRdb, only in-frame clones are kept and a portion is missing. This table holds around 120,000 clones, 9% to 10% found once. Sequencing was performed on PBMCs. The receptor set was obtained from a man aged 25 to 40 in good health and CMV-seronegative.

This chain links TRBV9 with TRBJ2-2; 8 bases are a match to TRBD1. Germline CDR1 SGDLS, CDR2 YYNGEE. The CDR3 has 15 amino acids. Trimming took 4 bases from V and 6 from J; bases not matched to a gene: 8. Here the CDR3 reads CASSSGQGGAGELFF. The CDR3 region has the DNA TGTGCCAGCAGCAGCGGACAGGGCGGTGCCGGGGAGCTGTTTTTT.

The chain uses TRBV6-1 and TRBJ2-7, with D unclear. The CDR3 has 14 residues. Germline CDR1 is MNHNS and CDR2 is SASEGT. The germline V and J ends were trimmed by 1 base and 0 bases, with 7 bases remaining between them. This CDR3 is CASSEGPGSYEQYF. CDR3 nucleotide sequence: TGTGCCAGCAGTGAAGGGCCGGGCTCCTACGAGCAGTACTTC.

This clone came up a few times. The V and J genes are TRBV15 and TRBJ2-5; possibly TRBD1 for D (7 bases). The CDR3 has 16 residues. Germline V gene data show CDR1 as LNHNV and CDR2 as YYDKDF (reference sequence). V was shortened by 0 bases and J by 2 bases, with 13 bases between the two germline ends. CDR3 in amino acids: CATSRDTRGVQETQYF. In nucleotides, the CDR3 is TGTGCCACCAGCAGAGATACCAGGGGGGTACAAGAGACCCAGTACTTC.

The V call is TRBV11-3, the J call TRBJ2-5, with 7 bases identical to TRBD1. The J call may be mistaken, given a closer DNA end match to TRBJ2-7. The CDR3 consists of 14 residues. Per germline, CDR1 SGHNT and CDR2 YENEEA. The CDR3 DNA follows: TGTGCCAGCAGCCGGGGACAGATTCCTTACGAGCAGTACTTC. Amino acid sequence: CASSRGQIPYEQYF.

In this sample, this clone turned up a few times. The V call is TRBV4-2, the J call TRBJ2-1; 7 bases map to TRBD1. Unmatched junction bases numbered 3, after V lost 5 bases and J lost 8 bases. There are 12 residues in the CDR3. Germline CDR1 LGHNA, CDR2 YNFKEQ. CDR3 DNA: TGTGCCAGCAGCGAGACAGGGTATGAGCAGTTCTTC. This codes for CASSETGYEQFF.

As concerns this clone: A read error may produce the germline difference seen at one junction end. This specimen includes other DNA sequences encoding the same CDR3. The CDR3 loop is CAISEIGRSYGYTF. The CDR3 DNA reads as TGCGCCATCAGTGAAATAGGGAGAAGCTATGGCTACACCTTC. This sequence joins TRBV10-3 and TRBJ1-2; D not resolved. This CDR3 contains 14 residues. Looked up from germline, CDR1 is ENHRY and CDR2 is SYGVKD.

V usage is TRBV12-5 and J usage is TRBJ2-1; D perhaps matches TRBD2 (5 bases). Germline lookup yields CDR1 LGHNT and CDR2 FRNRAP. V lost 4 bases and J lost 2, with 18 bases in between. The CDR3 loop spans 17 amino acids. The CDR3 region has the DNA TGTGCTAGTGGTTCCCCGGCGGGTACAAGCGCCTACAATGAGCAGTTCTTC. Translating it yields CASGSPAGTSAYNEQFF.

The chain couples TRBV18 to TRBJ1-3; D might be TRBD1 (5 bases). CDR3 length equals 16 residues. Trimming shortened V by 2 bases and J by 0 bases, and 11 bases separated the two germline ends. Looked up from germline, CDR1 is KGHSH and CDR2 is LQKENI. CDR3 protein: CASSPTGGNSGNTIYF. CDR3 bases: TGTGCCAGCTCACCAACGGGGGGAAACTCTGGAAACACCATATATTTT.

The V and J genes are TRBV5-1 and TRBJ2-3; D is undetermined. Trimming cost V 0 bases and J 0 bases, with 8 bases left between them. The CDR3 contains 15 residues. Germline V CDR1 and CDR2: SGHRS, YFSETQ. Here the CDR3 reads CASSLVVSSTDTQYF. The CDR3 DNA follows: TGCGCCAGCAGCTTGGTTGTGAGCAGCACAGATACGCAGTATTTT.

The V gene is TRBV19, the J gene TRBJ2-6; D is unclear. The CDR3 covers 14 residues. Germline CDR1 reads LNHDA; CDR2 reads SQIVND (reference sequence). The V and J ends lost 5 bases and 1 base respectively, with 6 bases between them. CDR3: CASSLTSGANVLTF. The CDR3 DNA reads as TGTGCCAGTAGTTTGACATCTGGGGCCAACGTCCTGACTTTC. The full variable domain, completed using reference TRBV19 and TRBJ2-6, is DGGITQSPKYLFRKEGQNVTLSCEQNLNHDAMYWYRQDPGQGLRLIYYSQIVNDFQKGDIAEGYSVSREKKESFPLTVTSAQKNPTAFYLCASSLTSGANVLTFGAGSRLTVL.

This sequence joins TRBV19 and TRBJ2-7; D may be TRBD1 (6 bases). The germline V gene has CDR1 LNHDA and CDR2 SQIVND (reference sequence). Trimming pared 4 bases from V and 3 bases from J, leaving 16 bases between. CDR3 length: 15 amino acids. The CDR3 DNA follows: TGTGCCAGTAGTAAGGCGACATGGGACATCTACGAGCAGTACTTC. Its translation is CASSKATWDIYEQYF.

The gene calls are TRBV2 and TRBJ2-1; the match to TRBD1 covers 8 bases. The junction had 7 bases not matched to a gene; V was cut back by 3 bases and J by 6 bases. The germline V gene encodes CDR1 SNHLY and CDR2 FYNNEI. The CDR3 sequence is 15 residues long. The CDR3 nucleotides read TGTGCCAGCAGTGAGTGGCAGGGGGCGATCAATGAGCAGTTCTTC. Its translation: CASSEWQGAINEQFF.

This chain joins TRBV7-9 and TRBJ1-1; possibly TRBD1 for D (5 bases). Trimming took 5 bases from V and 3 from J, leaving 13 bases between them. The CDR3 contains 14 residues. Looked up from germline, CDR1 is SEHNR and CDR2 is FQNEAQ (reference sequence). For the CDR3, the DNA is TGTGCCAGCAGCCCACCGGGGGGTGACACTGAAGCTTTCTTT. Encoded protein: CASSPPGGDTEAFF.

V is TRBV28 and J is TRBJ1-2, with a weak D call TRBD1 (5 bases). Trimming took off 6 bases at V and 2 bases at J, with 10 bases between the two ends. The CDR3 has 13 amino acids. Germline V CDR1 and CDR2: MDHEN, SYDVKM. The CDR3 reads CASSQGLNYGYTF. In DNA form, the CDR3 reads TGTGCCAGCAGCCAGGGATTGAACTATGGCTACACCTTC.

The sample holds a few counts of this clone. V is TRBV6-5 and J is TRBJ2-7; 9 nucleotides align to TRBD1. Looked up from germline, CDR1 is MNHEY and CDR2 is SVGAGI. The J segment lost 3 bases and the V segment lost 6 bases, leaving 9 bases of the junction unmatched. There are 15 residues in the CDR3. The CDR3 loop is CASSKDRGVIYEQYF. DNA of the CDR3: TGTGCCAGCAGCAAGGACAGGGGCGTTATCTACGAGCAGTACTTC.

The chain couples TRBV6-5 to TRBJ1-6; D unclear. CDR1 MNHEY and CDR2 SVGAGI come from the germline V gene. The V end was cut by 2 bases, the J end by 7 bases, with 15 bases between. The CDR3 sequence is 16 residues long. The CDR3 is CASSYEGSSVNSPLHF. CDR3 DNA: TGTGCCAGCAGTTACGAGGGCAGTTCCGTCAATTCACCCCTCCACTTT.

The chain uses TRBV11-3 and TRBJ2-2, with D unclear. The CDR3 sequence is 13 residues long. In germline, CDR1 is SGHNT, CDR2 YENEEA. V was trimmed by 5 bases and J by 3 bases, leaving 7 bases between them. As DNA, the CDR3 is TGTGCCAGCAGCCCCCAGTACACCGGGGAGCTGTTTTTT. The encoded protein is CASSPQYTGELFF.

This clone has more than one count but fewer than ten. The J gene is TRBJ2-5, the V gene TRBV11-3; D possibly corresponds to TRBD1 (5 bases). V dropped 6 bases and J dropped 2 bases, with 16 bases sitting between them. The length of the CDR3 is 15 residues. The germline gives CDR1 SGHNT, CDR2 YENEEA. CDR3 in DNA: TGTGCCAGCAGACCAAACACAGGTCCACAAGAGACCCAGTACTTC. Translation: CASRPNTGPQETQYF.